This T cell receptor beta chain was retrieved from a study of blood T cell repertoires in COVID-19 (dated by TCRdb to about 2020). In the study overall: Samples from collaborators originated in the United States, Italy and Spain and spanned both the acute and convalescent phases of COVID-19. The prospective study material was composed of cDNA or gDNA derived from T cells, B-cell-depleted T cells, or PBMCs. Deeply sampled blood TCRbeta repertoires from subjects exposed to, actively infected with, or recovered from COVID-19 were included in the dataset. The repertoires were released in a freely available public database meant as a resource for research on the immune response to SARS-CoV-2. Samples were obtained from the ongoing ImmuneRACE study (first 160 participants) and from over 1,000 subjects provided by 6 global collaborators. Nearly every sample came with metadata listing a de-identified subject ID, COVID-19 status, age in years and sex. Where available, HLA class I and class II types were taken from metadata supplied by the sample provider and were not determined by assay-based typing.

On this clone: No antigen is known for it. No base quality information exists; no much larger clone differs at one position.

Enrolling through a virtual design, the prospective study's participants ranged in age from about 18 to 89 years and lived across about two dozen United States geographic areas. Cohort assignment in the prospective study relied on participant-reported clinical history from a screening survey and a study questionnaire. Recovered participants in ImmuneRACE Cohort 3 were defined by two consecutive negative NP/OP PCR tests, clearance by a healthcare professional, or resolution of symptoms. In the prospective study, whole blood, serum and a nasopharyngeal or oropharyngeal swab were collected from each participant by mobile phlebotomists. Additional blood draws and questionnaires over an approximately 2-month period could optionally be provided by prospective study participants. Before DNA extraction, prospective study blood samples were shipped either frozen or at room temperature. Here is what the overall study found, with its caveats: How much clinical and demographic metadata was included differed by source and by participant, and the metadata was provided uncurated.

TCRbeta CDR3 regions were amplified from genomic DNA by means of the immunoSEQ Assay, a bias-controlled multiplex PCR. Per the original workflow: The number of nucleated cells in each sample was estimated from the amplification of reference gene primers within the assay. To quantify the absolute abundance of each unique TCRbeta CDR3 rearrangement, sequence reads were collapsed and filtered. For each sample, productive Simpson clonality was calculated by taking the square root of Simpson's diversity index across productive rearrangements. The source is immuneACCESS, and TCRdb retained only in-frame sequences with V and J called. Part of the clones is not carried over; for the studies checked, unresolved V genes explain less than half of this, and the remainder is unexplained. The V and J calls and clone size were taken over from that table, and D and trimming were inferred from the DNA. For this sample the table gives 350,000 to 400,000 clones, of which about 88% were detected only once. The leading ten clones occupy 0.9% to 1.5% of the sample.

The sample comprised PBMCs or T cells enriched from blood (not recorded which). This TCR was recovered from a woman in her late teens or twenties who had recovered from COVID-19.

The DNA sequence is given as TGTGCCTGGAGTGTGGCGGGGTTTGGCTACACCTTC. Its protein product is CAWSVAGFGYTF. The chain is made from TRBV30 and TRBJ1-2; the D gene assignment is ambiguous. Via the germline V gene (reference sequence), CDR1 is GTSNPN and CDR2 SVGIG. V is pared back by 0 bases and J by 7 bases, with 9 bases lying between the germline termini. From the cysteine through the phenylalanine, the CDR3 covers 12 amino acids. Kept here is only the CDR3 DNA, which spans 36 bases and is read in frame from base 1. Reference TRBV30 and TRBJ1-2 genes cover what lies past the CDR3, so the full variable domain is SQTIHQWPATLVQPVGSPLSLECTVEGTSNPNLYWYRQAAGRGLQLLFYSVGIGQISSEVPQNLSASRPQDRQFILSSKKLLLSDSGFYLCAWSVAGFGYTFGSGTRLTVV.